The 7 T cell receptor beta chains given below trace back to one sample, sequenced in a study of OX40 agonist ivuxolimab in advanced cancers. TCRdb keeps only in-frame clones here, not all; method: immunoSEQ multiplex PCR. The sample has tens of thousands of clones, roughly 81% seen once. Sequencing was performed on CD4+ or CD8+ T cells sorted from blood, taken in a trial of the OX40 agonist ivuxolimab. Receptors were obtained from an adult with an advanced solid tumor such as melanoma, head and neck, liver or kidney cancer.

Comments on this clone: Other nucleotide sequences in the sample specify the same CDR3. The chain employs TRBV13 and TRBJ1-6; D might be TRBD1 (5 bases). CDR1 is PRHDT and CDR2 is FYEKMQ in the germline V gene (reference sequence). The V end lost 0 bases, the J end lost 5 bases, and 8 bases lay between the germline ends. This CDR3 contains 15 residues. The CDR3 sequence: CASSLGDRDNSPLHF. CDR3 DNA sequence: TGTGCCAGCAGCTTAGGCGACAGAGATAATTCACCCCTCCACTTT.

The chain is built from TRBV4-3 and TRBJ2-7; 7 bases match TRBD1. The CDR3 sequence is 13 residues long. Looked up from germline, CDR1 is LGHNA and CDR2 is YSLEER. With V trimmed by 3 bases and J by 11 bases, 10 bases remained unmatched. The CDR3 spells CASSQGSTGPEYF. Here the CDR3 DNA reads TGCGCCAGCAGCCAGGGGTCGACAGGGCCGGAGTACTTC.

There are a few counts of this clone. CDR3 DNA sequence: TGTGCCAGCAAAAAACAGGGGTACGAGCAGTACTTC. It specifies CASKKQGYEQYF. The chain carries TRBV18 and TRBJ2-7; 7 bases agree with TRBD1. Germline CDR1 reads KGHSH; CDR2 reads LQKENI. The CDR3 spans 12 residues. V lost 8 bases, J lost 4 bases, and 5 bases stayed unmatched.

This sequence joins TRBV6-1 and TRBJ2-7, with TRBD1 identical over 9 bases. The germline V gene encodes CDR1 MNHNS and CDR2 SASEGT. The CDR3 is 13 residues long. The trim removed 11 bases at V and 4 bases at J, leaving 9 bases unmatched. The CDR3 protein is CAGSTGGRYEQYF. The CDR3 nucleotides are TGTGCCGGTTCGACAGGGGGAAGATACGAGCAGTACTTC.

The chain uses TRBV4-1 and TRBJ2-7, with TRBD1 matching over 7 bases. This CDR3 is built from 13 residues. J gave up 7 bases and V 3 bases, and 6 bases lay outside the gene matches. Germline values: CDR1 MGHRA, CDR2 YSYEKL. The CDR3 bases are TGCGCCAGCAGCCATGGGACAGAGGGGGAGCAGTACTTC. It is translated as CASSHGTEGEQYF.

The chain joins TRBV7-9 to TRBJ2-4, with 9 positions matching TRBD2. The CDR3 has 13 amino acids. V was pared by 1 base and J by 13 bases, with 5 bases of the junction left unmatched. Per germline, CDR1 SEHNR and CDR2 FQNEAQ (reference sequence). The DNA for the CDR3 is TGTGCCAGCAGCTTAGTAGCGGGAGAGCGACAGTACTTC. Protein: CASSLVAGERQYF.

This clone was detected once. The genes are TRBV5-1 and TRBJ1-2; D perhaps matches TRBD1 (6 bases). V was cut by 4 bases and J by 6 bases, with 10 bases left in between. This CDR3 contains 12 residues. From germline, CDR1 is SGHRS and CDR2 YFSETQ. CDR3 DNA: TGCGCCAGCAGCATACAGGGAGATGGCTACACCTTC. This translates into CASSIQGDGYTF.